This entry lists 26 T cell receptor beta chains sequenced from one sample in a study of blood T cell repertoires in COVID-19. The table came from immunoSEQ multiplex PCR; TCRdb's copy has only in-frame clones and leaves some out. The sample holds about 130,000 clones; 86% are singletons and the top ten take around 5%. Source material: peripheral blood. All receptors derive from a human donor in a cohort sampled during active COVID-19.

CDR3 protein: CASSSATGGSYEQYF. The CDR3 DNA follows: TGTGCCAGCAGTTCCGCGACAGGGGGCTCCTACGAGCAGTACTTC. The rearrangement joins TRBV2 to TRBJ2-7; 9 bases fit TRBD1. In germline, CDR1 is SNHLY, CDR2 FYNNEI. J gave up 0 bases and V 5 bases, and 5 bases lay outside the gene matches. This CDR3 spans 15 amino acids.

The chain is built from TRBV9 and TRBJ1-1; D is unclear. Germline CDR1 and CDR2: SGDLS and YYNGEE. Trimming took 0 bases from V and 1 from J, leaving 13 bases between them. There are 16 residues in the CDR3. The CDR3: CASSVVPDPRNTEAFF. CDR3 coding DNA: TGTGCCAGCAGCGTAGTTCCAGACCCTAGGAACACTGAAGCTTTCTTT.

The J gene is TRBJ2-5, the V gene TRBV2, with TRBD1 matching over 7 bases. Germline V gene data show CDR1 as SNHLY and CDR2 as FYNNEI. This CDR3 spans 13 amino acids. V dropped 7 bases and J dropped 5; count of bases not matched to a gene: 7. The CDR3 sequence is CASNQGEYETQYF. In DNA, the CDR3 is TGTGCCAGCAATCAGGGGGAGTACGAGACCCAGTACTTC.

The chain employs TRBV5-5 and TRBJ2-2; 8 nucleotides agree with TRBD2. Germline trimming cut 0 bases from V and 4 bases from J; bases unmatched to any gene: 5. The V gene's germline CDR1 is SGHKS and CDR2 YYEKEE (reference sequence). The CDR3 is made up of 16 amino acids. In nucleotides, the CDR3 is TGTGCCAGCAGCTTGGTCGGCGGGAGGAGCACCGGGGAGCTGTTTTTT. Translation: CASSLVGGRSTGELFF.

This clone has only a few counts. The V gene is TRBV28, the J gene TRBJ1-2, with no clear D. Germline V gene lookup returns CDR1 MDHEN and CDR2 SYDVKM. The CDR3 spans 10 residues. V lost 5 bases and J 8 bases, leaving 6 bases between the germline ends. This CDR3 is CASSGRGYTF. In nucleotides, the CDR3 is TGTGCCAGCAGTGGGAGGGGCTACACCTTC.

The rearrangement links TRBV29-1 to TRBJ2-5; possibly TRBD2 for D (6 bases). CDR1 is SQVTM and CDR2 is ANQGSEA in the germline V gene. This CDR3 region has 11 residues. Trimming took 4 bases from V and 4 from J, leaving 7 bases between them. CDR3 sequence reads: CSVAEGETQYF. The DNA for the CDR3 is TGCAGCGTTGCGGAGGGAGAGACCCAGTACTTC. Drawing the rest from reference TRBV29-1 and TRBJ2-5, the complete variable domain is SAVISQKPSRDICQRGTSLTIQCQVDSQVTMMFWYRQQPGQSLTLIATANQGSEATYESGFVIDKFPISRPNLTFSTLTVSNMSPEDSSIYLCSVAEGETQYFGPGTRLLVL.

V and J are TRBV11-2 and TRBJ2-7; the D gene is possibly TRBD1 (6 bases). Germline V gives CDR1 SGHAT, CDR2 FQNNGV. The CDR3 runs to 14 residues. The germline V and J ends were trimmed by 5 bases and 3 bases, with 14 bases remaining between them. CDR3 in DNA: TGTGCCAGCAGCCAAGGGACACTCGACTACGAGCAGTACTTC. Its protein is CASSQGTLDYEQYF.

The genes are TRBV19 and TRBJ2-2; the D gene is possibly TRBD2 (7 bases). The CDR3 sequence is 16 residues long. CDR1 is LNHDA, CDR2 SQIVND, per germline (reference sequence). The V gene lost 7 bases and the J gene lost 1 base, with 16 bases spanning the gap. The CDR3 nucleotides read TGTGCCAGTACCCCGTCGGGGGGCGGGAACACCGGGGAGCTGTTTTTT. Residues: CASTPSGGGNTGELFF.

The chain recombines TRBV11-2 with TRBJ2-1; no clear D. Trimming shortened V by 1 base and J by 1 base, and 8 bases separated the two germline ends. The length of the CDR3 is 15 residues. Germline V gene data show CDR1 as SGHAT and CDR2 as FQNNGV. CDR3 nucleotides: TGTGCCAGCAGCTTAGTGGCGGAATCCTACAATGAGCAGTTCTTC. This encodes CASSLVAESYNEQFF. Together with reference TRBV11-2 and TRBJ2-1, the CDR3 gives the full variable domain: EAGVAQSPRYKIIEKRQSVAFWCNPISGHATLYWYQQILGQGPKLLIQFQNNGVVDDSQLPKDRFSAERLKGVDSTLKIQPAKLEDSAVYLCASSLVAESYNEQFFGPGTRLTVL.

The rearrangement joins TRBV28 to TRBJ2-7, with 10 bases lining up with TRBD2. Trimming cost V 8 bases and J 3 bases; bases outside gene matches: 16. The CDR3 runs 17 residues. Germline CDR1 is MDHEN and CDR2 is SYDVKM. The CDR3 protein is CASGQGGSSGSLYEQYF. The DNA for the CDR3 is TGTGCCAGCGGACAGGGCGGATCTAGCGGGAGTCTCTACGAGCAGTACTTC.

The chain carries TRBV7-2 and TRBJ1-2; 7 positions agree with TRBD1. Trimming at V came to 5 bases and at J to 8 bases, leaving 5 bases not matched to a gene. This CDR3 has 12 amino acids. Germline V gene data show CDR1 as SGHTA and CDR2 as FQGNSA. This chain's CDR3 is CASSLHRGGYTF. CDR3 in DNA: TGTGCCAGCAGCCTACACAGGGGAGGCTACACCTTC.

The DNA of the CDR3 is TGTGCCAGCAGTCTGAGCGGGAGCGGGAGCATTCAGTACTTC. Translated: CASSLSGSGSIQYF. The chain combines TRBV9 with TRBJ2-4, with TRBD2 matching over 8 bases. Germline V gene lookup returns CDR1 SGDLS and CDR2 YYNGEE. The CDR3 has 14 amino acids. Trimming took 5 bases from V and 9 from J; bases not matched to a gene: 10.

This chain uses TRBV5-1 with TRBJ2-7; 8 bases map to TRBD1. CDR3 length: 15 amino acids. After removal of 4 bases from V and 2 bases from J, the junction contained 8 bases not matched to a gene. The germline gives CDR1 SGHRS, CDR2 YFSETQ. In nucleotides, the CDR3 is TGCGCCAGCAGCCGTTCGGGACAGGATCCCTACGAGCAGTACTTC. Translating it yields CASSRSGQDPYEQYF.

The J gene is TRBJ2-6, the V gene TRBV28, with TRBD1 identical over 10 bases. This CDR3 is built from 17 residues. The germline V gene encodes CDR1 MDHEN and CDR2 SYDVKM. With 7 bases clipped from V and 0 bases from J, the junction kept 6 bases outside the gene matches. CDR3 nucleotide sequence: TGTGCCAGCAAGGGACAGGGGCTCCGCTCTGGGGCCAACGTCCTGACTTTC. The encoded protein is CASKGQGLRSGANVLTF.

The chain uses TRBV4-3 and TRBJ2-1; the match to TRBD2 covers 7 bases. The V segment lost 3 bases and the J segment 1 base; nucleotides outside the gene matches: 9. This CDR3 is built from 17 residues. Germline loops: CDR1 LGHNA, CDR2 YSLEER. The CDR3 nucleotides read TGCGCCAGCAGCCACGGTAGCGGACTAGGGTCCTACAATGAGCAGTTCTTC. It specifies CASSHGSGLGSYNEQFF.

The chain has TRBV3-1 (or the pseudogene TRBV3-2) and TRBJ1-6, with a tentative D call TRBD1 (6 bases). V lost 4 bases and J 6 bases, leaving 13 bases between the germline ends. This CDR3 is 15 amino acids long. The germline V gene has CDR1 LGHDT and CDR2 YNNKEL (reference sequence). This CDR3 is CASSLLDSPNSPLHF. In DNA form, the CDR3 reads TGTGCCAGCAGCCTCTTGGACAGCCCTAATTCACCCCTCCACTTT.

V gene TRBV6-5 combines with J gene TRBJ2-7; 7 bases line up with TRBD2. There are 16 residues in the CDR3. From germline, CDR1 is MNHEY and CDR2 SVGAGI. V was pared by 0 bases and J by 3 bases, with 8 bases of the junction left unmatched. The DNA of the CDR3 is TGTGCCAGCAGTTACTCGAAGGGAGGGGTAGGCTACGAGCAGTACTTC. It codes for CASSYSKGGVGYEQYF.

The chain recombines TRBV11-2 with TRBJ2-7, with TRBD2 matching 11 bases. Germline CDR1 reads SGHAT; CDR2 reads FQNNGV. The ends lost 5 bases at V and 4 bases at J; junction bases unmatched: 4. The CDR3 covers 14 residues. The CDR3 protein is CASSARLAGYEQYF. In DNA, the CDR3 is TGTGCCAGCAGCGCCCGACTAGCGGGGTACGAGCAGTACTTC.

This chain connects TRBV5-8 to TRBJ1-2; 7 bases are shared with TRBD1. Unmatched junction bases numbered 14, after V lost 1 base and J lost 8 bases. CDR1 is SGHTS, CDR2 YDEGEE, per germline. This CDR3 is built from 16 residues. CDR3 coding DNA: TGTGCCAGCAGCTTGAGGTTTAATGACAGGGAAGACGGCTACACCTTC. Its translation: CASSLRFNDREDGYTF.

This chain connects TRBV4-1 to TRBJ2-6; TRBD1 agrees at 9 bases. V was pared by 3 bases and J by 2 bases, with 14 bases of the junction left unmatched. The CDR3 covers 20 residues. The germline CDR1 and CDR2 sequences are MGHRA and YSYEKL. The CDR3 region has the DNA TGCGCCAGCAGCCACCGTTTTTTCACAGGGGGCAGGACTGGGGCCAACGTCCTGACTTTC. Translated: CASSHRFFTGGRTGANVLTF.

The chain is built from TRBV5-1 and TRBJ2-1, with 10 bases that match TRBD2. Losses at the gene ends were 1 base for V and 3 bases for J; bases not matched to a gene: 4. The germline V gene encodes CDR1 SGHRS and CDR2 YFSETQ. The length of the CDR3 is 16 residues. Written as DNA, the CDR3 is TGCGCCAGCAGCTTGTTGCGGACTAGCGGCTACAATGAGCAGTTCTTC. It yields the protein CASSLLRTSGYNEQFF.

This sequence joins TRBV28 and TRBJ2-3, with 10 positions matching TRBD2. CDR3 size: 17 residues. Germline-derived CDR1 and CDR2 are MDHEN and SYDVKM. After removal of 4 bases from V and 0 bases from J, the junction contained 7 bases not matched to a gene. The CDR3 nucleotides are TGTGCCAGCAGTTCCCAGGGACTAGCGAGTAGCACAGATACGCAGTATTTT. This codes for CASSSQGLASSTDTQYF.

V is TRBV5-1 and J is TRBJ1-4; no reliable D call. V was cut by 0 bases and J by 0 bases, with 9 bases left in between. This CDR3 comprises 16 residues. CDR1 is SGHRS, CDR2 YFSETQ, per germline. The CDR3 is CASSLGAPATNEKLFF. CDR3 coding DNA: TGCGCCAGCAGCTTGGGGGCGCCAGCAACTAATGAAAAACTGTTTTTT.

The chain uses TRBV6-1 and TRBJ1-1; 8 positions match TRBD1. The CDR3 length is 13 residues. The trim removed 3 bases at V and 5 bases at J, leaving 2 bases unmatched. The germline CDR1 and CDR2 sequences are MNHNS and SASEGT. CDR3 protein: CASSDRGRTEAFF. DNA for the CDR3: TGTGCCAGCAGTGACAGGGGGCGTACTGAAGCTTTCTTT.

CDR3 residues: CAWTPSPTGINLYGYTF. The CDR3 nucleotides read TGTGCCTGGACCCCCAGCCCGACAGGCATCAACTTATATGGCTACACCTTC. This chain uses TRBV30 with TRBJ1-2; tentative D call: TRBD1 (6 bases). This CDR3 is 17 amino acids long. Trimming removed 4 bases at V and 5 bases at J, with 26 bases between. From germline, CDR1 is GTSNPN and CDR2 SVGIG (reference sequence).

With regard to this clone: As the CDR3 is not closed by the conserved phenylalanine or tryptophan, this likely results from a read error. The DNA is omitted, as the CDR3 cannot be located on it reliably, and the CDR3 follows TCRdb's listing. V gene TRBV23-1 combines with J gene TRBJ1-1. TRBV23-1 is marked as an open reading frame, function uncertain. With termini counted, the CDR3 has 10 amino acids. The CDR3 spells CASSQSGRAG.